A single TCR beta chain is shown here with its context. Looked up from germline, CDR1 is SGHAT and CDR2 is FQNNGV. This CDR3 spans 12 amino acids. The V segment lost 5 bases and the J segment 6 bases; nucleotides outside the gene matches: 1. This entry belongs to a study of blood T cell repertoires in COVID-19. The assay was immunoSEQ multiplex PCR, and TCRdb's table has in-frame clones only and misses some. The sample contains 210,000 or so clones, 80% to 90% of which appear only once. The genes are TRBV11-2 and TRBJ1-1; 9 positions agree with TRBD1. Specimen: PBMCs or T cells enriched from blood (not recorded which). The TCR sequence derives from a woman aged 25 to 39 who had been exposed to COVID-19. The CDR3 bases are TGTGCCAGCAGCACAGGGGGCCCTGAAGCTTTCTTT. It is translated as CASSTGGPEAFF.